Below, one T cell receptor (beta chain) is given with its context. The data belong to a study of shared clonotypes between healthy human individuals. V lost 0 bases to trimming and J lost 7 bases, with 14 bases between them. Germline assignment: CDR1 LGHNA and CDR2 YNFKEQ. CDR3 size: 15 residues. Here immunoSEQ multiplex PCR was the method, and the copy in TCRdb shows in-frame clones only, minus some. The repertoire has hundreds of thousands of clones, approximately 79% of them found once; the top ten carry approximately 10%. The clonotype was recovered from a man aged 30 to 39 in good health. The J gene is TRBJ2-3, the V gene TRBV4-2; the D gene is possibly TRBD2 (6 bases). Material: memory CD4+ T cells sorted from blood. Subset indicated: CD45RA-negative fraction. The CDR3 sequence is CASSQDEHREYTQYF. The DNA for the CDR3 is TGTGCCAGCAGCCAAGATGAACATCGGGAGTATACGCAGTATTTT.